The 27 T cell receptor beta chains given below trace back to one sample, sequenced in a study of blood T cell repertoires in COVID-19. The protocol was immunoSEQ multiplex PCR, while the TCRdb copy is restricted to in-frame clones and leaves out a portion. The sample yields 290,000 or so clones, roughly 87% seen once. The sequenced sample consisted of peripheral blood. These receptors came from a man younger than 35 with active or convalescent COVID-19.

The genes are TRBV7-7 and TRBJ2-1; possible D gene TRBD2, 5 bases. Trimming pared 1 base from V and 10 bases from J, leaving 11 bases between. In germline, CDR1 is SSHAT, CDR2 FNYEAQ (reference sequence). The CDR3 spans 13 residues. This CDR3 is CASSLDFEREQFF. CDR3 coding DNA: TGTGCCAGCAGCTTAGATTTTGAGCGGGAGCAGTTCTTC.

The chain couples TRBV7-9 to TRBJ2-3; the D gene is possibly TRBD1 (5 bases). The CDR3 is made up of 16 amino acids. Germline V gives CDR1 SEHNR, CDR2 FQNEAQ (reference sequence). V was cut by 5 bases and J by 2 bases, with 17 bases left in between. CDR3: CASSPRANANTDTQYF. Written as DNA, the CDR3 is TGTGCCAGCAGCCCCAGGGCGAACGCCAACACAGATACGCAGTATTTT. The whole variable domain, remainder taken from reference TRBV7-9 and TRBJ2-3, is DTGVSQNPRHKITKRGQNVTFRCDPISEHNRLYWYRQTLGQGPEFLTYFQNEAQLEKSRLLSDRFSAERPKGSFSTLEIQRTEQGDSAMYLCASSPRANANTDTQYFGPGTRLTVL.

The chain uses TRBV2 and TRBJ2-3, with a possible D match to TRBD1 (5 bases). Between the trimmed V and J ends, which lost 4 bases and 2 bases, there was a span of 13 bases. The CDR3 is made up of 15 amino acids. Germline CDR1 is SNHLY and CDR2 is FYNNEI. The CDR3 spells CASSVQGSPTDTQYF. In DNA, the CDR3 is TGTGCCAGCAGTGTCCAGGGCTCCCCCACAGATACGCAGTATTTT.

The genes are TRBV29-1 and TRBJ2-3, with D perhaps matching TRBD2 (7 bases). Germline CDR1 SQVTM, CDR2 ANQGSEA. The CDR3 sequence is 12 residues long. Trimming took 4 bases from V and 5 from J, leaving 10 bases between them. The CDR3 spells CSVGRGQDTQYF. CDR3 nucleotides: TGCAGCGTTGGGCGGGGGCAAGATACGCAGTATTTT.

This sequence joins TRBV2 and TRBJ1-4; 7 bases line up with TRBD1. This CDR3 region has 16 residues. Germline-derived CDR1 and CDR2 are SNHLY and FYNNEI. V lost 2 bases to trimming and J lost 1 base; unmatched junction nucleotides: 4. Here the CDR3 reads CASSEWQGVTNEKLFF. The CDR3 DNA follows: TGTGCCAGCAGTGAATGGCAGGGGGTAACTAATGAAAAACTGTTTTTT. The whole variable domain, remainder taken from reference TRBV2 and TRBJ1-4, is EPEVTQTPSHQVTQMGQEVILRCVPISNHLYFYWYRQILGQKVEFLVSFYNNEISEKSEIFDDQFSVERPDGSNFTLKIRSTKLEDSAMYFCASSEWQGVTNEKLFFGSGTQLSVL.

This chain joins TRBV7-2 and TRBJ2-7; 9 bases are shared with TRBD2. The CDR3 sequence is 15 residues long. Germline CDR1 SGHTA, CDR2 FQGNSA. After removal of 5 bases from V and 3 bases from J, the junction contained 8 bases not matched to a gene. CDR3 protein: CASSVSGGLIYEQYF. In DNA form, the CDR3 reads TGTGCCAGCAGCGTTAGCGGGGGCCTTATCTACGAGCAGTACTTC.

J is TRBJ1-2 and V is TRBV19, with a tentative D call TRBD1 (5 bases). V lost 0 bases and J lost 6, with 23 bases in between. The CDR3 sequence is 18 residues long. The V gene's germline CDR1 is LNHDA and CDR2 SQIVND (reference sequence). The CDR3 DNA is TGTGCCAGTAGTATAGATCTATTCAGGGTATTACATCCGAATGGCTACACCTTC. Translated, it gives CASSIDLFRVLHPNGYTF.

This CDR3 reads CASRAAGRTYEQYF. CDR3 sequence (DNA): TGTGCCAGCAGGGCGGCGGGGAGGACCTACGAGCAGTACTTC. The J gene is TRBJ2-7, the V gene TRBV28, with D possibly being TRBD2 (6 bases). This CDR3 comprises 14 residues. Germline V gene sequence: CDR1 MDHEN, CDR2 SYDVKM. With 6 bases removed from V and 2 bases from J, the gap between germline ends came to 14 bases.

This clone appeared a few times. The chain recombines TRBV19 with TRBJ2-1; D might be TRBD1 (5 bases). Trimming removed 3 bases at V and 0 bases at J, with 9 bases between. CDR3 size: 15 residues. CDR1 LNHDA and CDR2 SQIVND come from the germline V gene (reference sequence). CDR3 nucleotides: TGTGCCAGTAGTATTGACAGCAGCTCCTACAATGAGCAGTTCTTC. This codes for CASSIDSSSYNEQFF.

The chain links TRBV11-2 to TRBJ2-1; 8 bases are shared with TRBD2. CDR3 length: 14 residues. The V gene end was trimmed by 1 base and the J gene end by 9 bases; junction bases not matched to a gene: 5. Looked up from germline, CDR1 is SGHAT and CDR2 is FQNNGV. CDR3 loop: CASSLVASGREQFF. CDR3 in DNA: TGTGCCAGCAGCTTAGTGGCTAGCGGGCGTGAGCAGTTCTTC.

This chain connects TRBV6-1 to TRBJ2-1; 12 bases fit TRBD2. This CDR3 is 19 amino acids long. Germline CDR1 MNHNS, CDR2 SASEGT. V lost 4 bases and J lost 2; bases outside the gene matches: 12. The CDR3 nucleotides read TGTGCCAGCAGTGGCGGAGCTAGCGGGGGGGCCAAAACCTACAATGAGCAGTTCTTC. Translated, it gives CASSGGASGGAKTYNEQFF.

The chain links TRBV5-1 to TRBJ2-7; TRBD1 agrees at 7 bases. The CDR3 is 14 amino acids. Looked up from germline, CDR1 is SGHRS and CDR2 is YFSETQ. Trimming cost V 0 bases and J 2 bases; bases outside gene matches: 2. The CDR3 sequence: CASSLGGTAYEQYF. CDR3 DNA sequence: TGCGCCAGCAGCTTGGGTGGGACAGCCTACGAGCAGTACTTC.

This chain uses TRBV15 with TRBJ1-1, with D maybe TRBD1 (5 bases). This CDR3 has 15 amino acids. The germline gives CDR1 LNHNV, CDR2 YYDKDF (reference sequence). V was trimmed by 4 bases and J by 4 bases, leaving 16 bases between them. CDR3 coding DNA: TGTGCCACCAGCACAGACGGGGGGTTGGGCACTGAAGCTTTCTTT. Amino acids: CATSTDGGLGTEAFF.

The chain joins TRBV15 to TRBJ1-1; weak D call: TRBD1 (6 bases). The CDR3 has 16 amino acids. Germline CDR1 reads LNHNV; CDR2 reads YYDKDF (reference sequence). Trimming took 0 bases from V and 3 from J, leaving 14 bases between them. The chain's CDR3 is CATSRDRGRGDTEAFF. In nucleotides, the CDR3 is TGTGCCACCAGCAGAGATAGGGGCAGGGGAGACACTGAAGCTTTCTTT.

The rearrangement links TRBV6-5 to TRBJ1-4, with 12 bases aligning to TRBD1. The CDR3 is 14 residues long. Germline CDR1 MNHEY, CDR2 SVGAGI. Losses at the gene ends were 2 bases for V and 8 bases for J; bases not matched to a gene: 0. This chain's CDR3 is CASSYGTGGEKLFF. The CDR3 coding sequence is TGTGCCAGCAGTTACGGGACAGGGGGCGAAAAACTGTTTTTT.

This clone came up once. V gene TRBV19 combines with J gene TRBJ2-3, with TRBD2 as a possible D gene (6 bases). Germline V gene sequence: CDR1 LNHDA, CDR2 SQIVND (reference sequence). CDR3 length equals 17 residues. V lost 9 bases to trimming and J lost 0 bases, with 22 bases between them. The CDR3 spells CASAGTAAWGSTDTQYF. CDR3 in DNA: TGTGCCAGCGCCGGGACTGCCGCATGGGGTAGCACAGATACGCAGTATTTT.

The chain employs TRBV4-2 and TRBJ1-6; the match to TRBD1 covers 10 bases. V was clipped by 2 bases and J by 14 bases; unmatched bases: 9. There are 15 residues in the CDR3. Germline V gene lookup returns CDR1 LGHNA and CDR2 YNFKEQ. For the CDR3, the DNA is TGTGCCAGCAGCCAACCGGGACAGGGGAGTCTCACCCTCCACTTT. Translated: CASSQPGQGSLTLHF.

The rearrangement joins TRBV4-3 to TRBJ2-1; D is possibly TRBD1 (6 bases). There are 16 residues in the CDR3. V shed 4 bases and J shed 3 bases, with 16 bases lying between them. Germline V CDR1 and CDR2: LGHNA, YSLEER. The CDR3: CASSRGLARRYNEQFF. DNA of the CDR3: TGCGCCAGCAGCCGGGGGCTAGCTAGGCGCTACAATGAGCAGTTCTTC.

The V gene is TRBV19, the J gene TRBJ2-7; D gene uncertain. The CDR3 is made up of 11 amino acids. V was cut by 5 bases and J by 3 bases, with 5 bases left in between. From germline, CDR1 is LNHDA and CDR2 SQIVND (reference sequence). CDR3 nucleotides: TGTGCCAGTAGTGACAACTACGAGCAGTACTTC. Its protein is CASSDNYEQYF.

Comments on this clone: Other DNA sequences in the same sample also yield this CDR3. This sequence joins TRBV4-3 and TRBJ1-5, with D uncertain. Germline CDR1 is LGHNA and CDR2 is YSLEER. Trimming took 0 bases from V and 1 from J, leaving 7 bases between them. This CDR3 is 15 amino acids long. Here the CDR3 reads CASSQDRGSNQPQHF. In DNA, the CDR3 is TGCGCCAGCAGCCAAGATCGGGGAAGCAATCAGCCCCAGCATTTT.

The chain uses TRBV24-1 and TRBJ2-7; 7 positions agree with TRBD1. After removal of 3 bases from V and 7 bases from J, the junction contained 8 bases not matched to a gene. The CDR3 extends over 14 amino acids. CDR1 is KGHDR and CDR2 is SFDVKD in the germline V gene. CDR3 loop: CATSDTQGQREQYF. CDR3 DNA sequence: TGTGCCACCAGTGATACACAGGGACAGCGGGAGCAGTACTTC.

This chain joins TRBV3-1 (or the pseudogene TRBV3-2) and TRBJ2-5, with D perhaps matching TRBD2 (5 bases). Germline V lookup: CDR1 LGHDT, CDR2 YNNKEL (reference sequence). The CDR3 has 14 amino acids. V lost 5 bases and J 2 bases, leaving 12 bases between the germline ends. This chain's CDR3 is CASSETRVQETQYF. The CDR3 DNA reads as TGTGCCAGCAGCGAAACGAGGGTGCAAGAGACCCAGTACTTC.

This rearrangement joins TRBV10-3 to TRBJ1-2; 8 bases are shared with TRBD1. The germline V gene encodes CDR1 ENHRY and CDR2 SYGVKD. V lost 0 bases and J lost 3; bases outside the gene matches: 6. This CDR3 spans 16 amino acids. This CDR3 reads CAISESTGDRYYGYTF. The DNA of the CDR3 is TGTGCCATCAGTGAGTCGACAGGGGATCGGTACTATGGCTACACCTTC.

The rearrangement joins TRBV6-5 to TRBJ2-5, with TRBD1 as a possible D gene (6 bases). Trimming pared 9 bases from V and 7 bases from J, leaving 18 bases between. The CDR3 spans 13 residues. Germline V lookup: CDR1 MNHEY, CDR2 SVGAGI. CDR3 coding DNA: TGTGCCAGTACTGGGGGCCCACCGGGGACCCAGTACTTC. Its translation is CASTGGPPGTQYF.

The count of this clone is one. The chain recombines TRBV18 with TRBJ2-5; TRBD1 matches 11 bases. V dropped 3 bases and J dropped 5; count of bases not matched to a gene: 5. This CDR3 comprises 15 residues. Germline values: CDR1 KGHSH, CDR2 LQKENI. CDR3 loop: CASSPGTGGRETQYF. In DNA form, the CDR3 reads TGTGCCAGCTCACCGGGGACAGGGGGGCGTGAGACCCAGTACTTC.

The rearrangement joins TRBV14 to TRBJ2-1; 7 nucleotides match TRBD2. The CDR3 consists of 14 residues. The V segment lost 0 bases and the J segment 12 bases; nucleotides outside the gene matches: 8. Germline-derived CDR1 and CDR2 are SGHDN and FVKESK. The CDR3 DNA reads as TGTGCCAGCAGCCAAGAAGGTAGAACGGGGGGGCAGTTCTTC. It yields the protein CASSQEGRTGGQFF. Filled out from reference TRBV14 and TRBJ2-1, the complete variable domain reads EAGVTQFPSHSVIEKGQTVTLRCDPISGHDNLYWYRRVMGKEIKFLLHFVKESKQDESGMPNNRFLAERTGGTYSTLKVQPAELEDSGVYFCASSQEGRTGGQFFGPGTRLTVL.

This chain connects TRBV7-3 to TRBJ2-1, with D uncertain. Looked up from germline, CDR1 is SGHTA and CDR2 is FQGTGA. The V gene lost 1 base and the J gene lost 5 bases, with 6 bases spanning the gap. CDR3 length: 13 residues. CDR3 DNA: TGTGCCAGCAGCTTAATCACAAACAATGAGCAGTTCTTC. It translates to CASSLITNNEQFF. Full variable domain (remainder filled in from reference TRBV7-3 and TRBJ2-1): GAGVSQTPSNKVTEKGKYVELRCDPISGHTALYWYRQSLGQGPEFLIYFQGTGAADDSGLPNDRFFAVRPEGSVSTLKIQRTERGDSAVYLCASSLITNNEQFFGPGTRLTVL.